This TCR beta chain was sequenced in a study of OX40 agonist ivuxolimab in advanced cancers. Study in general: The treatment was a fully human IgG2 OX40 agonist, ivuxolimab.

Method: immunoSEQ multiplex PCR; TCRdb's copy keeps in-frame clones and lacks some. The table has about 58,000 clones, roughly 86% seen once. V lost 1 base and J lost 1, with 8 bases in between. This CDR3 has 16 amino acids. The V gene's germline CDR1 is SGHNT and CDR2 YENEEA. The study, taken as a whole, reports: The investigators did not determine what antigen specificity the expanded peripheral T cells had. At 0.1 to 3.0 mg/kg and by week 6, clonal expansion occurred in CD4+ and CD8+ blood T cells.

This clone was seen a single time. The antigen is not known. V usage is TRBV11-3 and J usage is TRBJ2-6; D gene unclear. Specimen: CD4+ or CD8+ T cells sorted from blood, collected in a trial of the OX40 agonist ivuxolimab. The source of this sequence is an adult with an advanced solid tumor such as melanoma, head and neck, liver or kidney cancer. The CDR3 sequence: CASSLVFDSGANVLTF. CDR3 nucleotide sequence: TGTGCCAGCAGCTTAGTTTTCGATTCTGGGGCCAACGTCCTGACTTTC. Full variable domain (rest looked up from reference TRBV11-3 and TRBJ2-6): EAGVVQSPRYKIIEKKQPVAFWCNPISGHNTLYWYLQNLGQGPELLIRYENEEAVDDSQLPKDRFSAERLKGVDSTLKIQPAELGDSAVYLCASSLVFDSGANVLTFGAGSRLTVL.